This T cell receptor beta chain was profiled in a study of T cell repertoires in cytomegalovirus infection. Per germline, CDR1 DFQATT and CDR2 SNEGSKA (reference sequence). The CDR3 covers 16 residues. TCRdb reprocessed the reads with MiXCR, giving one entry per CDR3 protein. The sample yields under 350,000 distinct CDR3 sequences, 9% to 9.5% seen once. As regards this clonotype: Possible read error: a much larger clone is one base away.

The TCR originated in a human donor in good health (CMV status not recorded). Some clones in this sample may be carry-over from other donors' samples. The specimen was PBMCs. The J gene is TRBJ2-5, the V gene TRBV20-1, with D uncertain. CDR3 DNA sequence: TGCAGCCTCGTCCCCAGATTGGGGAAGATGCAAGAGACCCAGTACTTC. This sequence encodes CSLVPRLGKMQETQYF.